These 13 T cell receptor beta chains originate from one sample sequenced in a study of blood T cells in healthy people across ages. The use of a sample-barcoded 5' primer and a J-beta primer mix characterized a second PCR of roughly 7 to 11 cycles. TCRdb used MiXCR to reprocess the 5' RACE reads, holding one entry per CDR3 protein. This sample yields approximately 800,000 distinct CDR3 sequences, of which approximately 53% are seen a single time; 20% to 30% belongs to the top ten. Sequenced: blood. The receptors stem from a man in his forties in good health.

This clonotype showed up just a few times. The chain couples TRBV20-1 to TRBJ2-3; D is possibly TRBD1 (6 bases). V was trimmed by 4 bases and J by 2 bases, leaving 10 bases between them. Germline assignment: CDR1 DFQATT and CDR2 SNEGSKA (reference sequence). The CDR3 runs 13 residues. The CDR3 spells CSAMQGYTDTQYF. The CDR3 DNA sequence: TGCAGTGCTATGCAGGGGTACACAGATACGCAGTATTTT.

This clonotype has just a few counts. The chain carries TRBV20-1 and TRBJ1-6; maybe TRBD1 (6 bases). V shed 7 bases and J shed 7 bases, with 20 bases lying between them. The CDR3 contains 15 residues. Per germline, CDR1 DFQATT and CDR2 SNEGSKA (reference sequence). The DNA of the CDR3 is TGCAGTGTGACCGGGACGGGACACATGAATTCACCCCTCCACTTT. This encodes CSVTGTGHMNSPLHF.

The CDR3 here is CASSLGGRVGYNEQFF. The DNA of the CDR3 is TGTGCCAGCAGCTTGGGCGGGAGGGTCGGGTACAATGAGCAGTTCTTC. The V gene is TRBV11-2, the J gene TRBJ2-1; 9 nucleotides line up with TRBD2. Germline V gives CDR1 SGHAT, CDR2 FQNNGV. The CDR3 is 16 residues long. V lost 3 bases, J lost 4 bases, and 7 bases stayed unmatched.

The chain carries TRBV9 and TRBJ2-5; TRBD2 agrees at 9 bases. The CDR3 runs 17 residues. Germline CDR1 is SGDLS and CDR2 is YYNGEE. Trimming at V came to 0 bases and at J to 4 bases, leaving 10 bases not matched to a gene. CDR3 DNA: TGTGCCAGCAGCGTAGGGGCTAGCGGGATGGGAATAGAGACCCAGTACTTC. Encoded protein: CASSVGASGMGIETQYF.

The table lists this clonotype with a count of one. CDR3 amino acids: CASSFRRVAPYEQYF. The CDR3 coding sequence is TGTGCCAGCAGCTTTCGAAGGGTAGCGCCCTACGAGCAGTACTTC. The V and J genes are TRBV7-8 and TRBJ2-7, with a weak D call TRBD2 (5 bases). CDR1 is SGHVS, CDR2 FQNEAQ, per germline. This CDR3 has 15 residues. The germline V and J ends were trimmed by 3 bases and 2 bases, with 14 bases remaining between them. The full variable domain, completed using reference TRBV7-8 and TRBJ2-7, is GAGVSQSPRYKVAKRGQDVALRCDPISGHVSLFWYQQALGQGPEFLTYFQNEAQLDKSGLPSDRFFAERPEGSVSTLKIQRTQQEDSAVYLCASSFRRVAPYEQYFGPGTRLTVT.

The J gene is TRBJ2-4, the V gene TRBV29-1; D gene ambiguous. This CDR3 is 15 amino acids long. V was trimmed by 4 bases and J by 0 bases, leaving 13 bases between them. Germline lookup yields CDR1 SQVTM and CDR2 ANQGSEA. In DNA form, the CDR3 reads TGCAGCGTTGTAGGGCAGGTACTAGCCAAAAACATTCAGTACTTC. This sequence encodes CSVVGQVLAKNIQYF.

The chain recombines TRBV6-2 or TRBV6-3 with TRBJ2-7; TRBD2 might be the D (5 bases). V was clipped by 0 bases and J by 2 bases, with 14 bases between them. Germline V lookup: CDR1 MNHEY, CDR2 SVGEGT. The CDR3 contains 16 residues. This CDR3 is CASSYSIRGAAYEQYF. CDR3 sequence (DNA): TGTGCCAGCAGTTACTCGATACGGGGTGCGGCCTACGAGCAGTACTTC.

This clonotype was found a few times. The chain recombines TRBV29-1 with TRBJ2-5; a weak D match, TRBD2 (5 bases). The V and J ends lost 3 bases and 4 bases respectively, with 12 bases between them. In germline, CDR1 is SQVTM, CDR2 ANQGSEA. CDR3 length equals 13 residues. CDR3 nucleotide sequence: TGCAGCGTTGATCCAGCTAGCAGAGAGACCCAGTACTTC. Encoded protein: CSVDPASRETQYF.

This sequence joins TRBV3-1 and TRBJ2-7, with D tentatively TRBD2 (5 bases). CDR1 and CDR2 (germline): LGHDT, YNNKEL (reference sequence). The CDR3 consists of 19 residues. Trimming took 3 bases from V and 1 from J, leaving 25 bases between them. CDR3 region: CASSQVSTGWVLSSYEQYF. In DNA form, the CDR3 reads TGTGCCAGCAGCCAGGTTTCCACGGGGTGGGTCCTATCTTCCTACGAGCAGTACTTC.

This clonotype was seen only a few times. V is TRBV12-3 or TRBV12-4 and J is TRBJ2-3, with 9 bases that match TRBD1. V shed 7 bases, J shed 6 bases, and the junction held 8 bases outside the gene matches. The CDR3 runs to 14 residues. CDR3 coding DNA: TGTGCCAGCACCCCGAGACAGGGGGGCGATACGCAGTATTTT. This encodes CASTPRQGGDTQYF.

J is TRBJ2-3 and V is TRBV5-5, with TRBD2 matching over 9 bases. This CDR3 has 17 residues. Germline V gives CDR1 SGHKS, CDR2 YYEKEE (reference sequence). V lost 0 bases to trimming and J lost 4 bases; unmatched junction nucleotides: 9. This CDR3 reads CASSLAPSGRIADTQYF. CDR3 coding DNA: TGTGCCAGCAGCTTGGCCCCGAGCGGGAGGATCGCAGATACGCAGTATTTT.

The rearrangement joins TRBV24-1 to TRBJ2-3; D call uncertain. Deletions cut 9 bases from V and 3 bases from J, with 12 bases between. This CDR3 comprises 13 residues. Germline V gene data show CDR1 as KGHDR and CDR2 as SFDVKD. CDR3 DNA sequence: TGTGCCACCGTAGGCAGCATTACAGATACGCAGTATTTT. Protein sequence: CATVGSITDTQYF.

The chain employs TRBV6-6 and TRBJ2-5; 9 nucleotides line up with TRBD1. The CDR3 has 15 residues. Germline CDR1 and CDR2: MNHNY and SVGAGI (reference sequence). V shed 2 bases and J 5 bases; nucleotides not matched to a gene: 6. The CDR3 loop is CASSYPGTGRETQYF. The CDR3 coding sequence is TGTGCCAGCAGTTACCCCGGGACAGGGCGGGAGACCCAGTACTTC.